These T cell receptor beta chains were read from a single sample in a study of blood T cell repertoires in COVID-19. Measured with immunoSEQ multiplex PCR; TCRdb has only the in-frame clones, and not every one. The sample lists about 100,000 clones; roughly 87% were seen once. Sequenced sample: peripheral blood. These receptors were taken from a man aged 25-45 years in a cohort sampled during active COVID-19. Each CDR3 is given with its conserved first and last residue. D genes are given only for firm matches. Some rows have no size entry. The others give once, few or many, or a class for an expanded clone.

d_gene | abundance | j_gene | v_gene | len | CDR3nt | CDR3aa
TRBD1 | . | TRBJ1-4 | TRBV30 | 12 | TGTGCCTGGAGTCCACCGGGACAGGGACTGTTTTTT | CAWSPPGQGLFF
TRBD1 | . | TRBJ1-2 | TRBV30 | 12 | TGTGCCTGGAAGGACAGGGGCTATGGCTACACCTTC | CAWKDRGYGYTF
. | . | TRBJ2-7 | TRBV21-1 | 15 | TGTGCCAGCAGCACAGCCGGGACAGGCTCCTACGAGCAGTACTTC | CASSTAGTGSYEQYF
TRBD1 | . | TRBJ2-7 | TRBV10-3 | 15 | TGTGCCATCAGTGAGTCGACAGGGGGCGGCTACGAGCAGTACTTC | CAISESTGGGYEQYF
. | . | TRBJ1-2 | TRBV6-5 | 15 | TGTGCCAGCAGAGTTACGTGGGGGGGGCGTCATGGCTACACCTTC | CASRVTWGGRHGYTF
TRBD1 | once | TRBJ2-7 | TRBV28 | 15 | TGTGCCAGCAGTTCCCCAGGGACAGGGGGCTACGAGCAGTACTTC | CASSSPGTGGYEQYF
TRBD1 | . | TRBJ1-6 | TRBV19 | 15 | TGTGCCAGTAGTCCCGGGACAGGGGCCGATTCACCCCTCCACTTT | CASSPGTGADSPLHF
. | few | TRBJ1-4 | TRBV28 | 12 | TGTGCCAGCAGTTTTAGGGGAGAAAAACTGTTTTTT | CASSFRGEKLFF
. | . | TRBJ1-2 | TRBV14 | 13 | TGTGCCAGCAGCCAAGGTGGGGCCTATGGCTACACCTTC | CASSQGGAYGYTF
TRBD2 | . | TRBJ2-1 | TRBV7-6 | 15 | TGTGCCAGCAGCTTACCTAGCGGGGGCAACAATGAGCAGTTCTTC | CASSLPSGGNNEQFF
. | . | TRBJ2-3 | TRBV28 | 14 | TGTGCCAGCAGGGGACTGGATTTAGGGGATACGCAGTATTTT | CASRGLDLGDTQYF
TRBD1 | . | TRBJ2-5 | TRBV18 | 15 | TGTGCCAGCTCACCCAGGACAGGCTACCAAGAGACCCAGTACTTC | CASSPRTGYQETQYF
. | few | TRBJ1-5 | TRBV7-9 | 13 | TGTGCCAGCAGCTTAGGCAGGAATCAGCCCCAGCATTTT | CASSLGRNQPQHF
TRBD2 | . | TRBJ2-3 | TRBV5-6 | 16 | TGTGCCAGCAGCTTGGTCGGCGGGGGGGCCCCAGATACGCAGTATTTT | CASSLVGGGAPDTQYF
TRBD2 | once | TRBJ2-1 | TRBV2 | 15 | TGTGCCAGCAGGGGACTAGCGGGGACCTACAATGAGCAGTTCTTC | CASRGLAGTYNEQFF
TRBD1 | . | TRBJ2-3 | TRBV24-1 | 15 | TGTGCCACCAGTGATCCGGGACAGACCACAGATACGCAGTATTTT | CATSDPGQTTDTQYF
. | . | TRBJ2-7 | TRBV19 | 16 | TGTGCCAGTAGTATAGATCGCGGGGGCCGACGATACGAGCAGTACTTC | CASSIDRGGRRYEQYF
. | . | TRBJ1-6 | TRBV5-4 | 13 | TGTGCCAGCAGCTTGGGGACAGCTCAGGCCCTCCACTTT | CASSLGTAQALHF
TRBD2 | . | TRBJ2-3 | TRBV10-2 | 16 | TGCGCCAGCAGTGAGGGACTAGCGGGGGGGCCACATACGCAGTATTTT | CASSEGLAGGPHTQYF
. | . | TRBJ1-3 | TRBV5-1 | 16 | TGCGCCAGCAGCTGGGACATCGGGACGTACGGAAACACCATATATTTT | CASSWDIGTYGNTIYF
. | . | TRBJ1-1 | TRBV28 | 12 | TGTGCCAGCAGTCTCCTTAACACTGAAGCTTTCTTT | CASSLLNTEAFF
. | . | TRBJ1-2 | TRBV5-6 | 14 | TGTGCCAGCAGTCCGCAGGGTCCCAACTATGGCTACACCTTC | CASSPQGPNYGYTF
. | . | TRBJ1-1 | TRBV25-1 | 14 | TGTGCCAGCAGTAAAAGAGGGGGGGAAACTGAAGCTTTCTTT | CASSKRGGETEAFF
. | . | TRBJ1-5 | TRBV4-1 | 16 | TGCGCCAGCAGCCAAGGGAGGGCATATAGCAATCAGCCCCAGCATTTT | CASSQGRAYSNQPQHF